The source of this TCR beta chain is a study of blood T cell repertoires in COVID-19. With V trimmed by 7 bases and J by 1 base, 2 bases remained unmatched. The CDR3 runs 13 residues. Profiled with immunoSEQ multiplex PCR; TCRdb holds only in-frame clones, not every one. This table has 96,000 or so clones, about four fifths appearing once. The clonotype originates from a man of 80 years or more with COVID-19, enrolled during active disease. Sequencing was performed on peripheral blood. The chain uses TRBV12-3 or TRBV12-4 and TRBJ1-1; 8 bases are shared with TRBD1. CDR3 sequence reads: CASIGTGNTEAFF. DNA of the CDR3: TGTGCCAGCATCGGGACAGGGAACACTGAAGCTTTCTTT.